A single sample gave rise to the 4 T cell receptor beta chains below, sequenced in a study of blood T cell repertoires in COVID-19 (dated by TCRdb to 2020 to 2021). Library prep was done by the immunoSEQ multiplex PCR assay. TCRdb retrieved this table from immuneACCESS and kept in-frame rearrangements only. Not all clones are present; in checked studies, unresolved V genes account for under half, and no reason is known for the remainder. Across this sample there are 99,000 or so clones, with just over 85% seen only once. About an eighth of the sample rests with the top ten. The sequenced material came from peripheral blood. The receptors originated from a woman aged 60-75 years in a cohort sampled during active or convalescent COVID-19.

V and J are TRBV27 and TRBJ1-3, with 7 bases lining up with TRBD1. Trimming removed 3 bases from V and 2 bases from J; junction bases left unmatched: 1. There are 14 residues in the CDR3. CDR1 MNHEY and CDR2 SMNVEV come from the germline V gene (reference sequence). The CDR3 region is CASSLTGPGNTIYF. DNA of the CDR3: TGTGCCAGCAGTTTGACAGGGCCTGGAAACACCATATATTTT.

This clone was recorded only once. The J gene is TRBJ1-2, the V gene TRBV7-2; TRBD1 is a possible D gene (5 bases). In germline, CDR1 is SGHTA, CDR2 FQGNSA. The CDR3 is made up of 14 amino acids. V was trimmed by 5 bases and J by 7 bases, leaving 17 bases between them. The CDR3 DNA reads TGTGCCAGCAGCCCCCTCTTCCAGGGTGTTGGCTACACCTTC. It translates to CASSPLFQGVGYTF.

In nucleotides, the CDR3 is TGTGCCAGCAGCGTCGATCCGACAGGGCCCTTCGGCTACACCTTC. Translated: CASSVDPTGPFGYTF. The chain joins TRBV9 to TRBJ1-2; 7 bases fit TRBD1. CDR1 is SGDLS and CDR2 is YYNGEE in the germline V gene. Trimming cost V 2 bases and J 8 bases; bases outside gene matches: 12. The CDR3 sequence is 15 residues long. Together with reference TRBV9 and TRBJ1-2, the CDR3 gives the full variable domain: DSGVTQTPKHLITATGQRVTLRCSPRSGDLSVYWYQQSLDQGLQFLIQYYNGEERAKGNILERFSAQQFPDLHSELNLSSLELGDSALYFCASSVDPTGPFGYTFGSGTRLTVV.

CDR3 bases: TGCGCCAGCAGCGGAACCCCCGGGGGTCAAGAGACCCAGTACTTC. It codes for CASSGTPGGQETQYF. V and J are TRBV5-1 and TRBJ2-5; D is possibly TRBD2 (6 bases). Looked up from germline, CDR1 is SGHRS and CDR2 is YFSETQ. The CDR3 spans 15 residues. Trimming cost V 4 bases and J 2 bases, with 15 bases left between them.